This is a list of T cell receptor beta chains from one sample in a study of blood T cell repertoires in COVID-19. The protocol was immunoSEQ multiplex PCR, while the TCRdb copy is restricted to in-frame clones and leaves out a portion. The repertoire holds 56,000 or so clones, with 80% to 90% as singletons. Input material: peripheral blood. The source is a woman aged 80 or older with active COVID-19. Each CDR3 is given with its conserved first and last residue. Each record gives: V gene, J gene, CDR3 protein.

V gene: TRBV7-3
J gene: TRBJ1-1
CDR3 protein: CASSRRAGGTEAFF

V gene: TRBV6-2/TRBV6-3
J gene: TRBJ1-2
CDR3 protein: CASSKTRYSNYGYTF

V gene: TRBV27
J gene: TRBJ2-1
CDR3 protein: CASSSLTGSMVNEQFF

V gene: TRBV7-9
J gene: TRBJ2-7
CDR3 protein: CASIATGTPSYEQYF

V gene: TRBV20-1
J gene: TRBJ2-3
CDR3 protein: CSASNGDTQYF

V gene: TRBV4-3
J gene: TRBJ2-7
CDR3 protein: CASSQDYTRTSGGYEQYF

V gene: TRBV7-8
J gene: TRBJ2-5
CDR3 protein: CASRHWAETQYF

V gene: TRBV12-3/TRBV12-4
J gene: TRBJ2-1
CDR3 protein: CASRPLAGSEQFF

V gene: TRBV18
J gene: TRBJ1-6
CDR3 protein: CASSRSYRDSSYNSPLHF

V gene: TRBV10-3
J gene: TRBJ1-1
CDR3 protein: CAISWQGLNTEAFF

V gene: TRBV28
J gene: TRBJ1-6
CDR3 protein: CASSPTDRSNSPLHF

V gene: TRBV6-5
J gene: TRBJ1-1
CDR3 protein: CASSYSPGRGTEAFF

V gene: TRBV18
J gene: TRBJ1-1
CDR3 protein: CASSPSRVGNTEAFF

V gene: TRBV18
J gene: TRBJ2-3
CDR3 protein: CASSPGVADTQYF

V gene: TRBV5-6
J gene: TRBJ1-3
CDR3 protein: CASSLVGTATGNTIYF

V gene: TRBV6-2/TRBV6-3
J gene: TRBJ2-1
CDR3 protein: CASSTTGPYNEQFF

V gene: TRBV4-3
J gene: TRBJ2-5
CDR3 protein: CASSQETGGEAQETQYF

V gene: TRBV7-2
J gene: TRBJ2-3
CDR3 protein: CASSLHRGQDTQYF

V gene: TRBV5-8
J gene: TRBJ2-1
CDR3 protein: CASSLGGTVYNEQFF

V gene: TRBV7-2
J gene: TRBJ2-5
CDR3 protein: CASSLMTGQETQYF

V gene: TRBV9
J gene: TRBJ1-6
CDR3 protein: CASSLGGGAGSPLHF

V gene: TRBV4-3
J gene: TRBJ1-1
CDR3 protein: CASSQDTGAGDLNTEAFF

V gene: TRBV4-2
J gene: TRBJ2-5
CDR3 protein: CASSPRGGAGQGDPGTQYF